Detailed here is one TCR beta chain. TCRdb keeps only in-frame clones here, not all; method: immunoSEQ multiplex PCR. The sample includes about 80,000 clones, roughly 90% seen only once; the top ten take less than 7%. Per the germline V gene, CDR1 is MNHEY and CDR2 is SMNVEV (reference sequence). Trimming removed 9 bases from V and 8 bases from J; junction bases left unmatched: 8. The CDR3 totals 12 residues. This sample is part of a study of control samples from healthy donors and cancer patients. Sequenced input: blood. V gene TRBV27 combines with J gene TRBJ1-1; 8 bases fit TRBD1. The sequence derives from a man aged 50 to 60 in good health. DNA for the CDR3: TGTGCCAGTCTCACTTACAGGGGGGAAGCTTTCTTT. Protein product: CASLTYRGEAFF.